What follows are 14 T cell receptor beta chains derived from one specimen sequenced in a study of control samples from healthy donors and cancer patients. Sequencing used immunoSEQ multiplex PCR; TCRdb keeps in-frame clones, though not all of them. This table has fewer than 200,000 clones, 70% to 90% appearing once. The sequencing input was blood. All receptors come from a young woman in good health.

V and J are TRBV7-6 and TRBJ1-4, with 11 bases matching TRBD1. The trim removed 5 bases at V and 7 bases at J, leaving 9 bases unmatched. Germline CDR1 and CDR2: SGHVS and FNYEAQ. The CDR3 is 16 residues long. The CDR3 DNA is TGTGCCAGCAGCCCGGGACAGGGGGACTTGGGTGAAAAACTGTTTTTT. Encoded protein: CASSPGQGDLGEKLFF.

This chain uses TRBV7-9 with TRBJ2-5; a possible D gene is TRBD2 (5 bases). The V gene lost 2 bases and the J gene lost 4 bases, with 5 bases spanning the gap. The CDR3 has 12 residues. Germline-derived CDR1 and CDR2 are SEHNR and FQNEAQ (reference sequence). This chain's CDR3 is CASSLRGETQYF. In nucleotides, the CDR3 is TGTGCCAGCAGCTTACGGGGAGAGACCCAGTACTTC. The variable domain in full, completed from reference TRBV7-9 and TRBJ2-5, reads DTGVSQNPRHKITKRGQNVTFRCDPISEHNRLYWYRQTLGQGPEFLTYFQNEAQLEKSRLLSDRFSAERPKGSFSTLEIQRTEQGDSAMYLCASSLRGETQYFGPGTRLLVL.

V is TRBV29-1 and J is TRBJ2-2; possibly TRBD1 for D (6 bases). The CDR3 contains 15 residues. With 3 bases removed from V and 3 bases from J, the gap between germline ends came to 14 bases. From germline, CDR1 is SQVTM and CDR2 ANQGSEA. The CDR3 nucleotides read TGCAGCGTTGATTCCCCCGGGACACACACCGGGGAGCTGTTTTTT. Translating gives CSVDSPGTHTGELFF.

V usage is TRBV5-1 and J usage is TRBJ1-1; tentatively, D is TRBD1 (5 bases). The CDR3 runs 15 residues. Per germline, CDR1 SGHRS and CDR2 YFSETQ. V was pared by 2 bases and J by 3 bases, with 14 bases between. CDR3 bases: TGCGCCAGCAGCTTATCGGGGGAAGTCTACACTGAAGCTTTCTTT. It encodes CASSLSGEVYTEAFF.

This chain uses TRBV7-9 with TRBJ1-4, with no clear D. V lost 2 bases, J lost 4 bases, and 8 bases lay in between. Germline loops: CDR1 SEHNR, CDR2 FQNEAQ (reference sequence). This CDR3 contains 14 residues. Here the CDR3 reads CASSLWGDNEKLFF. In nucleotides, the CDR3 is TGTGCCAGCAGCTTATGGGGAGATAATGAAAAACTGTTTTTT.

There are a few counts of this clone. This chain links TRBV27 with TRBJ2-2; no clear D gene. The germline V gene has CDR1 MNHEY and CDR2 SMNVEV (reference sequence). V was clipped by 6 bases and J by 2 bases, with 4 bases between them. This CDR3 is 12 amino acids long. In nucleotides, the CDR3 is TGTGCCAGCAGGGAAAACACCGGGGAGCTGTTTTTT. Translated, it gives CASRENTGELFF.

The V gene is TRBV2, the J gene TRBJ1-5, with a tentative D call TRBD1 (5 bases). The CDR3 covers 13 residues. Trimming took off 4 bases at V and 7 bases at J, with 11 bases between the two ends. Germline V lookup: CDR1 SNHLY, CDR2 FYNNEI. CDR3: CASSGDRLQPQHF. In nucleotides, the CDR3 is TGTGCCAGCAGTGGTGACAGACTCCAGCCCCAGCATTTT.

Only one count was recorded for this clone. The CDR3 sequence is CASSLSTGMNSPLHF. In DNA form, the CDR3 reads TGTGCCAGCAGCTTATCGACAGGGATGAATTCACCCCTCCACTTT. The V call is TRBV7-8, the J call TRBJ1-6; 7 nucleotides align to TRBD1. The CDR3 covers 15 residues. Germline CDR1 reads SGHVS; CDR2 reads FQNEAQ. J was trimmed by 7 bases and V by 2 bases; bases with no gene match: 5.

This clone showed up just once. DNA of the CDR3: TGTGCCAGCAGCTCGTATGGGCTAGCCGACCAAGAGACCCAGTACTTC. The encoded protein is CASSSYGLADQETQYF. The chain employs TRBV7-2 and TRBJ2-5; D may be TRBD2 (5 bases). Trimming took 4 bases from V and 0 from J, leaving 15 bases between them. The CDR3 runs to 16 residues. Germline CDR1 SGHTA, CDR2 FQGNSA.

The chain carries TRBV5-1 and TRBJ1-4; D not resolved. The CDR3 has 16 residues. Trimming removed 0 bases from V and 0 bases from J, with 9 bases in between. Germline V gives CDR1 SGHRS, CDR2 YFSETQ. The CDR3 DNA reads as TGCGCCAGCAGCTTGGGGGTGCAAGCAACTAATGAAAAACTGTTTTTT. This translates into CASSLGVQATNEKLFF.

CDR3 loop: CASSSSGGITYNSPLHF. CDR3 bases: TGTGCCAGCAGCTCCTCAGGGGGCATAACCTATAATTCACCCCTCCACTTT. J is TRBJ1-6 and V is TRBV7-8; 8 bases fit TRBD1. V gave up 4 bases and J gave up 2 bases; unmatched junction bases: 7. The CDR3 runs 17 residues. Germline lookup yields CDR1 SGHVS and CDR2 FQNEAQ. Full variable domain (rest looked up from reference TRBV7-8 and TRBJ1-6): GAGVSQSPRYKVAKRGQDVALRCDPISGHVSLFWYQQALGQGPEFLTYFQNEAQLDKSGLPSDRFFAERPEGSVSTLKIQRTQQEDSAVYLCASSSSGGITYNSPLHFGNGTRLTVT.

This clone was seen only once. The rearrangement uses TRBV6-4 and TRBJ1-1; D may be TRBD1 (6 bases). The CDR3 covers 14 residues. Trimming stripped 7 bases from V and 1 base from J, with 13 bases between. CDR1 and CDR2 from the germline V gene are MRHNA and SNTAGT. CDR3 sequence: CASKEQGPNTEAFF. The CDR3, as DNA: TGTGCCAGCAAAGAACAGGGACCGAACACTGAAGCTTTCTTT.

The chain recombines TRBV2 with TRBJ2-1; TRBD2 aligns across 10 bases. The CDR3 sequence is 18 residues long. CDR1 is SNHLY and CDR2 is FYNNEI in the germline V gene. V gave up 6 bases and J gave up 5 bases; unmatched junction bases: 16. The CDR3 DNA reads TGTGCCAGCAGCCGGACTAGCGGTCGGAGGTTAACGGACAATGAGCAGTTCTTC. Translated, it gives CASSRTSGRRLTDNEQFF.

V gene TRBV11-3 combines with J gene TRBJ2-1; 8 bases are a match to TRBD1. Germline assignment: CDR1 SGHNT and CDR2 YENEEA. With 5 bases clipped from V and 4 bases from J, the junction kept 4 bases outside the gene matches. The CDR3 contains 14 residues. The CDR3 reads CASSPRQGYNEQFF. CDR3 coding DNA: TGTGCCAGCAGCCCACGACAGGGGTACAATGAGCAGTTCTTC.